One sample yielded the 11 T cell receptor beta chains listed below, sequenced in a study of shared clonotypes between healthy human individuals (dated by TCRdb to the early 2020s). The method behind the library was the immunoSEQ multiplex PCR assay. TCRdb re-hosts the immuneACCESS table, in-frame sequences only. Its copies lack some clones; in the studies checked, an unresolved V gene accounts for under half of them, and the cause for the rest is not known. The sample table contains around 2.5 million clones; only one count was recorded for 93% of them. The ten largest clonotypes hold 0.35% to 0.45% of the sample. The sample was naive CD4+ T cells from PBMCs. In the paper's terms, the cell subset or site label means: CD45RA+ positively selected. These receptors all come from a man aged 18 to 30 in good health. Some clones in this sample may be carry-over from other donors' samples.

This chain uses TRBV6-5 with TRBJ1-2; 7 bases agree with TRBD1. The CDR3 length is 15 residues. The J segment lost 3 bases and the V segment lost 6 bases, leaving 10 bases of the junction unmatched. In germline, CDR1 is MNHEY, CDR2 SVGAGI. CDR3 bases: TGTGCCAGCAGAATTCCCGGGGACAGCTACTATGGCTACACCTTC. Protein sequence: CASRIPGDSYYGYTF.

As regards this clone: Other nucleotide sequences in the sample specify the same CDR3. The chain links TRBV28 to TRBJ1-5; 7 bases match TRBD1. In germline, CDR1 is MDHEN, CDR2 SYDVKM. With V trimmed by 3 bases and J by 2 bases, 4 bases remained unmatched. This CDR3 comprises 15 residues. The CDR3 sequence: CASSFPGGGNQPQHF. CDR3 sequence (DNA): TGTGCCAGCAGTTTCCCAGGGGGTGGCAATCAGCCCCAGCATTTT.

The V call is TRBV28, the J call TRBJ2-7; TRBD1 agrees at 7 bases. Per germline, CDR1 MDHEN and CDR2 SYDVKM. The V and J ends lost 6 bases and 0 bases, in that order; junction bases with no gene match: 8. The CDR3 runs to 15 residues. CDR3 sequence: CASRSDRTHSYEQYF. CDR3 sequence (DNA): TGTGCCAGCAGGTCGGACAGGACACACTCCTACGAGCAGTACTTC.

The V call is TRBV27, the J call TRBJ2-3, with D possibly matching TRBD2 (5 bases). CDR3 length: 15 residues. In germline, CDR1 is MNHEY, CDR2 SMNVEV (reference sequence). V gave up 2 bases and J gave up 0 bases, with 9 bases separating them. The DNA of the CDR3 is TGTGCCAGCAGTTTAGACGCGGGTAGCACAGATACGCAGTATTTT. Residues: CASSLDAGSTDTQYF.

The table lists this clone with a count of one. The rearrangement links TRBV5-1 to TRBJ1-1; D uncertain. V was trimmed by 1 base and J by 2 bases, leaving 9 bases between them. CDR1 and CDR2 from the germline V gene are SGHRS and YFSETQ. The length of the CDR3 is 14 residues. CDR3 sequence: CASSLSISNTEAFF. The CDR3 coding sequence is TGCGCCAGCAGCTTGTCGATTTCAAACACTGAAGCTTTCTTT.

In its sample, this clone was seen once. The gene calls are TRBV14 and TRBJ2-3; 11 bases are shared with TRBD1. The CDR3 is made up of 14 amino acids. Germline CDR1 SGHDN, CDR2 FVKESK. The junction had 7 bases not matched to a gene; V was cut back by 10 bases and J by 4 bases. The CDR3 spells CATRTGGPPDTQYF. CDR3 nucleotides: TGTGCCACCCGGACAGGGGGCCCGCCAGATACGCAGTATTTT.

The chain employs TRBV7-2 and TRBJ2-7; TRBD2 might be the D (5 bases). Trimming stripped 4 bases from V and 2 bases from J, with 15 bases between. Germline loops: CDR1 SGHTA, CDR2 FQGNSA. The CDR3 runs to 15 residues. CDR3 in amino acids: CASSSLGSPAYEQYF. The CDR3 region has the DNA TGTGCCAGCAGCTCCCTTGGGAGCCCTGCCTACGAGCAGTACTTC.

This clone is a singleton in its sample. The chain employs TRBV7-3 and TRBJ2-1; D is possibly TRBD1 or TRBD2 (5 bases each). Germline lookup yields CDR1 SGHTA and CDR2 FQGTGA. This CDR3 comprises 12 residues. Trimming took off 2 bases at V and 9 bases at J, with 8 bases between the two ends. The CDR3 loop is CASSLVRGEQFF. As DNA, the CDR3 is TGTGCCAGCAGCTTAGTGAGGGGTGAGCAGTTCTTC. Variable domain in full (rest from reference TRBV7-3 and TRBJ2-1): GAGVSQTPSNKVTEKGKYVELRCDPISGHTALYWYRQSLGQGPEFLIYFQGTGAADDSGLPNDRFFAVRPEGSVSTLKIQRTERGDSAVYLCASSLVRGEQFFGPGTRLTVL.

The chain is built from TRBV7-9 and TRBJ1-5; 8 bases agree with TRBD1. V shed 10 bases and J 3 bases; nucleotides not matched to a gene: 5. From germline, CDR1 is SEHNR and CDR2 FQNEAQ (reference sequence). The CDR3 spans 13 residues. The CDR3 loop is CATTDRDNQPQHF. CDR3 DNA: TGTGCCACCACGGACAGGGACAATCAGCCCCAGCATTTT.

The rearrangement uses TRBV5-6 and TRBJ1-2, with D perhaps matching TRBD1 (5 bases). The CDR3 sequence is 14 residues long. CDR1 and CDR2 from the germline V gene are SGHDT and YYEEEE. Trimming stripped 2 bases from V and 4 bases from J, with 12 bases between. Here the CDR3 reads CASSFSRGIYGYTF. CDR3 nucleotide sequence: TGTGCCAGCAGCTTTTCTAGGGGTATCTATGGCTACACCTTC.

The DNA of the CDR3 is TGCAGTGCTGTCAGCGGCTACGAGCAGTACTTC. Amino acid sequence: CSAVSGYEQYF. This chain joins TRBV20-1 and TRBJ2-7; perhaps TRBD2 as D (5 bases). The CDR3 length is 11 residues. V was pared by 5 bases and J by 3 bases, with 8 bases between. The germline gives CDR1 DFQATT, CDR2 SNEGSKA (reference sequence).